Listed here is a single T cell receptor (beta chain). The V gene lost 4 bases and the J gene lost 7 bases, with 14 bases spanning the gap. This CDR3 region has 13 residues. Germline values: CDR1 GTSNPN, CDR2 SVGIG (reference sequence). Only in-frame clones appear in the TCRdb table, and some are missing; sequencing was by immunoSEQ multiplex PCR. The table shows about 400,000 clones, with about 89% occurring only once. The data belong to a study of blood T cell repertoires in COVID-19. The source of this sequence is a man aged 40-49 years with acute or convalescent COVID-19. The specimen was peripheral blood. The rearrangement uses TRBV30 and TRBJ1-5; no firm D call. CDR3 bases: TGTGCCTGGAACGGGAGGGTGAGCCAGCCCCAGCATTTT. Amino acids: CAWNGRVSQPQHF.